Each of the 18 T cell receptor beta chains below was sequenced from the same sample in a study of blood T cell repertoires in COVID-19. Repertoires were generated with immunoSEQ multiplex PCR, while TCRdb's copy carries only in-frame clones and drops some. The table lists under 150,000 clones, approximately 71% of them singletons. The sequencing input was peripheral blood. The receptors were sampled from a woman between 65 and 79 years old with acute or convalescent COVID-19.

The chain recombines TRBV6-2 or TRBV6-3 with TRBJ2-7; 9 bases line up with TRBD1. The CDR3 is 15 amino acids. Germline loops: CDR1 MNHEY, CDR2 SVGEGT. Trimming at V came to 5 bases and at J to 6 bases, leaving 11 bases not matched to a gene. CDR3 loop: CASSPQGQGTGEQYF. In DNA form, the CDR3 reads TGTGCCAGCAGTCCCCAGGGACAGGGAACGGGCGAGCAGTACTTC.

With regard to this clone: An end of the junction does not agree with germline; a read error may underlie this. The chain has TRBV9 and TRBJ2-5; no clear D. The V gene's germline CDR1 is SGDLS and CDR2 YYNGEE. The length of the CDR3 is 15 residues. In nucleotides, the CDR3 is TGTGCCTGCAGCGTAATGGAGAGCCGGATGGAGACCCAGTACTTC. Translating gives CACSVMESRMETQYF.

This clone showed up just once. This chain uses TRBV6-5 with TRBJ1-2; tentative D call: TRBD1 (6 bases). Germline CDR1 MNHEY, CDR2 SVGAGI. V lost 2 bases and J 8 bases, leaving 15 bases between the germline ends. The CDR3 has 14 amino acids. This CDR3 reads CASSYRTGLSGYTF. CDR3 sequence (DNA): TGTGCCAGCAGTTACAGAACAGGGTTATCGGGCTACACCTTC.

This chain uses TRBV10-2 with TRBJ1-2; D might be TRBD1 (6 bases). Trimming removed 1 base from V and 8 bases from J, with 17 bases in between. This CDR3 region has 15 residues. Germline V gene data show CDR1 as WSHSY and CDR2 as SAAADI. The CDR3 nucleotides are TGCGCCAGCAGTGAGTTTATTCTTACAGGGAACGGCTACACCTTC. As protein: CASSEFILTGNGYTF.

The chain is built from TRBV5-1 and TRBJ2-7; 7 nucleotides agree with TRBD2. Germline V gives CDR1 SGHRS, CDR2 YFSETQ. J was trimmed by 6 bases and V by 0 bases; bases with no gene match: 9. This CDR3 has 15 residues. The CDR3 nucleotides are TGCGCCAGCAGCTTGGCCAACTCGGGCGGGGGCGAGCAGTACTTC. Its translation: CASSLANSGGGEQYF.

This sequence joins TRBV10-2 and TRBJ2-5, with a weak D call TRBD2 (6 bases). This CDR3 has 11 residues. The V gene lost 8 bases and the J gene lost 8 bases, with 12 bases spanning the gap. Germline V lookup: CDR1 WSHSY, CDR2 SAAADI. CDR3 bases: TGCGCCAGCGGGGGGTCTAGCACCCAGTACTTC. Its protein is CASGGSSTQYF.

The rearrangement joins TRBV5-1 to TRBJ1-1, with D possibly being TRBD1 (6 bases). CDR1 SGHRS and CDR2 YFSETQ come from the germline V gene. V lost 0 bases and J 6 bases, leaving 15 bases between the germline ends. CDR3 length: 15 amino acids. CDR3 sequence reads: CASSLERGRIAEAFF. The CDR3 nucleotides are TGCGCCAGCAGCTTGGAGCGGGGGCGCATCGCTGAAGCTTTCTTT.

This chain links TRBV5-1 with TRBJ1-2, with D maybe TRBD1 (6 bases). In germline, CDR1 is SGHRS, CDR2 YFSETQ. The CDR3 is made up of 14 amino acids. Deletions cut 5 bases from V and 3 bases from J, with 14 bases between. CDR3 residues: CASSTGIIDYGYTF. CDR3 in DNA: TGCGCCAGCAGTACAGGGATTATTGACTATGGCTACACCTTC.

Concerning this clone: At the DNA level, this CDR3 is encoded by other sequences in the same sample as well. The chain joins TRBV12-3 or TRBV12-4 to TRBJ2-7; 7 bases map to TRBD2. V dropped 8 bases and J dropped 2; count of bases not matched to a gene: 3. The CDR3 totals 12 residues. CDR3 in amino acids: CASSGGAYEQYF. The CDR3 DNA is TGTGCCAGCTCGGGGGGAGCCTACGAGCAGTACTTC.

This clone turned up a few times. J is TRBJ1-5 and V is TRBV6-6, with D possibly matching TRBD1 (5 bases). Trimming took 6 bases from V and 1 from J, leaving 16 bases between them. Germline lookup yields CDR1 MNHNY and CDR2 SVGAGI (reference sequence). The CDR3 length is 16 residues. CDR3 coding DNA: TGTGCCAGCAGCTACGTTCCGGGGGTGAGCAATCAGCCCCAGCATTTT. It yields the protein CASSYVPGVSNQPQHF.

The V and J genes are TRBV6-5 and TRBJ1-2; possible D gene TRBD1, 6 bases. The CDR3 has 12 amino acids. Germline CDR1 reads MNHEY; CDR2 reads SVGAGI. V dropped 11 bases and J dropped 3 bases, with 13 bases sitting between them. The CDR3 is CALRQVDYGYTF. CDR3 DNA: TGTGCCTTGAGACAGGTTGACTATGGCTACACCTTC.

In its sample, this clone was seen a few times. The rearrangement uses TRBV7-8 and TRBJ1-6, with a weak D call TRBD1 (6 bases). The CDR3 loop spans 15 amino acids. Trimming removed 2 bases at V and 7 bases at J, with 12 bases between. Per the germline V gene, CDR1 is SGHVS and CDR2 is FQNEAQ. CDR3 DNA sequence: TGTGCCAGCAGCTTACAGGGGAATAGGAATTCACCCCTCCACTTT. This sequence encodes CASSLQGNRNSPLHF.

The chain's CDR3 is CASSKSGSPDTQYF. CDR3 DNA: TGTGCCAGCAGCAAGAGCGGGAGTCCAGATACGCAGTATTTT. The rearrangement links TRBV9 to TRBJ2-3; 8 nucleotides match TRBD2. V trimming: 4 bases; J trimming: 4 bases; junction bases outside the gene matches: 5. CDR1 and CDR2 from the germline V gene are SGDLS and YYNGEE. This CDR3 comprises 14 residues.

This sequence joins TRBV7-7 and TRBJ2-3; D remains ambiguous. Germline V gives CDR1 SSHAT, CDR2 FNYEAQ (reference sequence). V lost 1 base and J 1 base, leaving 9 bases between the germline ends. This CDR3 has 15 amino acids. The CDR3 DNA sequence: TGTGCCAGCAGCTTAGGACGCGAGGGCACAGATACGCAGTATTTT. It codes for CASSLGREGTDTQYF.

The sample holds a few counts of this clone. This chain links TRBV21-1 with TRBJ1-1; TRBD1 is taken as the D call from the table, unchecked against the DNA. TRBV21-1 is a pseudogene. The CDR3 contains 15 residues. The CDR3 protein is CASSKGPGPNTEAFF. In nucleotides, the CDR3 is TGTGCCAGCAGCAAAGGGCCAGGGCCGAACACTGAAGCTTTCTTT.

Notes on this clone: Other DNA variants within this sample encode the same CDR3. For the CDR3, the DNA is TGTGCCAGCAGTGAGGGGCGGATTCAAGAGACCCAGTACTTC. Translating it yields CASSEGRIQETQYF. V usage is TRBV6-1 and J usage is TRBJ2-5, with D tentatively TRBD1 (5 bases). CDR1 and CDR2 (germline): MNHNS, SASEGT. V gave up 3 bases and J gave up 2 bases, with 10 bases separating them. The CDR3 contains 14 residues.

The V and J genes are TRBV14 and TRBJ2-1; TRBD2 aligns across 7 bases. The CDR3 length is 14 residues. Germline V gene data show CDR1 as SGHDN and CDR2 as FVKESK. V was clipped by 4 bases and J by 2 bases; unmatched bases: 2. The CDR3: CASSLAGAYNEQFF. The CDR3 DNA reads as TGTGCCAGCAGCCTAGCGGGTGCCTACAATGAGCAGTTCTTC.

This clone was seen repeatedly, ten times or more. The rearrangement uses TRBV19 and TRBJ2-7; D is unclear. There are 12 residues in the CDR3. The germline gives CDR1 LNHDA, CDR2 SQIVND (reference sequence). Deletions cut 6 bases from V and 0 bases from J, with 6 bases between. The CDR3, as DNA: TGTGCCAGTAGCATGAGCTCCTACGAGCAGTACTTC. Its translation is CASSMSSYEQYF.